The 30 T cell receptor beta chains reported below all come from one sample, sequenced in a study of blood T cell repertoires in COVID-19. This table comes from immunoSEQ multiplex PCR, and its TCRdb copy is limited to in-frame clones, with some not included. The sample carries over 100,000 clones, approximately 90% recorded once. The sequencing sample was made of peripheral blood. Receptors originate from a human donor in a cohort sampled during active COVID-19.

The rearrangement uses TRBV7-2 and TRBJ1-1; 7 nucleotides agree with TRBD1. CDR1 SGHTA and CDR2 FQGNSA come from the germline V gene. The CDR3 runs 15 residues. V lost 1 base, J lost 2 bases, and 4 bases stayed unmatched. The DNA for the CDR3 is TGTGCCAGCAGCTTAGAGGGACAGCTCAACACTGAAGCTTTCTTT. Protein sequence: CASSLEGQLNTEAFF. The full variable domain, with the rest looked up from reference TRBV7-2 and TRBJ1-1, is GAGVSQSPSNKVTEKGKDVELRCDPISGHTALYWYRQSLGQGLEFLIYFQGNSAPDKSGLPSDRFSAERTGGSVSTLTIQRTQQEDSAVYLCASSLEGQLNTEAFFGQGTRLTVV.

This clone is a singleton in its sample. V usage is TRBV5-8 and J usage is TRBJ2-1; 14 nucleotides line up with TRBD2. V was pared by 0 bases and J by 9 bases, with 8 bases of the junction left unmatched. CDR1 is SGHTS and CDR2 is YDEGEE in the germline V gene. This CDR3 has 17 residues. The CDR3 protein is CASSLVRLAGGLAEQFF. For the CDR3, the DNA is TGTGCCAGCAGCTTGGTGAGACTAGCGGGGGGGCTCGCTGAGCAGTTCTTC.

This chain joins TRBV6-5 and TRBJ1-2; tentative D call: TRBD1 (5 bases). This CDR3 spans 13 amino acids. Trimming left V 6 bases short and J 1 base short, with 9 bases between. Germline V CDR1 and CDR2: MNHEY, SVGAGI. The CDR3 is CASRRDSNYGYTF. As DNA, the CDR3 is TGTGCCAGCAGACGCGACAGTAACTATGGCTACACCTTC.

This rearrangement joins TRBV11-2 to TRBJ1-2, with D hard to call. V lost 1 base to trimming and J lost 3 bases, with 12 bases between them. Germline CDR1 reads SGHAT; CDR2 reads FQNNGV. CDR3 length: 15 residues. The CDR3 loop is CASSLAGRVDYGYTF. As DNA, the CDR3 is TGTGCCAGCAGCTTAGCTGGTCGGGTTGACTATGGCTACACCTTC.

This chain links TRBV4-2 with TRBJ2-1; 7 bases are shared with TRBD2. CDR3 length: 16 amino acids. J gave up 4 bases and V 5 bases, and 11 bases lay outside the gene matches. Germline CDR1 LGHNA, CDR2 YNFKEQ. The CDR3 DNA reads TGTGCCAGCAGCTCATCTCGGACTAGATATTACAATGAGCAGTTCTTC. Its translation is CASSSSRTRYYNEQFF.

This chain links TRBV27 with TRBJ2-1; tentative D call: TRBD1 (7 bases). CDR1 MNHEY and CDR2 SMNVEV come from the germline V gene (reference sequence). This CDR3 spans 18 amino acids. The ends were cut back, 6 bases at V and 3 bases at J, with 24 bases in the middle. CDR3 DNA: TGTGCCAGCAGGTTGACAGGGTCCTCAGTGGGGGGCTACAATGAGCAGTTCTTC. Its translation is CASRLTGSSVGGYNEQFF.

The chain is built from TRBV9 and TRBJ2-5; D perhaps matches TRBD1 (5 bases). Germline V gene data show CDR1 as SGDLS and CDR2 as YYNGEE. The CDR3 is made up of 14 amino acids. V lost 4 bases and J lost 1, with 11 bases in between. The CDR3 reads CASSPWQGQETQYF. The CDR3 coding sequence is TGTGCCAGCAGCCCCTGGCAGGGCCAAGAGACCCAGTACTTC.

The chain recombines TRBV10-1 with TRBJ2-2, with 11 positions matching TRBD1. The V and J ends lost 8 bases and 1 base, in that order; junction bases with no gene match: 6. Germline values: CDR1 WNHNN, CDR2 SYGVQD (reference sequence). The CDR3 covers 16 residues. CDR3 residues: CASGQGASLNTGELFF. The CDR3 bases are TGCGCCAGCGGACAGGGGGCTTCACTGAACACCGGGGAGCTGTTTTTT.

This clone was counted a few times. V is TRBV6-2 or TRBV6-3 and J is TRBJ1-5; 9 nucleotides match TRBD1. With V trimmed by 5 bases and J by 0 bases, 8 bases remained unmatched. Germline CDR1 MNHEY, CDR2 SVGEGT. The CDR3 length is 17 residues. For the CDR3, the DNA is TGTGCCAGCAGTCCCGGGACAGGGTTCTATAGCAATCAGCCCCAGCATTTT. It yields the protein CASSPGTGFYSNQPQHF.

This chain uses TRBV19 with TRBJ1-3, with unresolved D. Germline V gene lookup returns CDR1 LNHDA and CDR2 SQIVND (reference sequence). The CDR3 covers 13 residues. Trimming pared 7 bases from V and 0 bases from J, leaving 7 bases between. As DNA, the CDR3 is TGTGCCAGTAAACCGAGCTCTGGAAACACCATATATTTT. This sequence encodes CASKPSSGNTIYF.

This clone has a single count. The chain couples TRBV2 to TRBJ1-1, with D hard to call. The CDR3 is 14 residues long. The ends were cut back, 7 bases at V and 11 bases at J, with 23 bases in the middle. Germline values: CDR1 SNHLY, CDR2 FYNNEI. The DNA of the CDR3 is TGTGCCAGCAAGGACTTAATGGGTGCCCCTAACGCTTTCTTT. Residues: CASKDLMGAPNAFF.

The chain couples TRBV14 to TRBJ2-7, with 7 bases matching TRBD1. Germline-derived CDR1 and CDR2 are SGHDN and FVKESK. This CDR3 has 16 amino acids. The junction had 6 bases not matched to a gene; V was cut back by 1 base and J by 0 bases. This CDR3 reads CASSQGARGFSYEQYF. The CDR3 region has the DNA TGTGCCAGCAGCCAAGGGGCCAGGGGGTTCTCCTACGAGCAGTACTTC.

The chain couples TRBV6-2 or TRBV6-3 to TRBJ2-7, with 8 bases matching TRBD2. V dropped 0 bases and J dropped 2; count of bases not matched to a gene: 12. This CDR3 is 18 amino acids long. Germline-derived CDR1 and CDR2 are MNHEY and SVGEGT. CDR3 region: CASSYSVREGHRAYEQYF. The CDR3 nucleotides read TGTGCCAGCAGTTACTCTGTACGGGAGGGCCACCGTGCCTACGAGCAGTACTTC.

The chain combines TRBV25-1 with TRBJ2-2; 10 nucleotides line up with TRBD1. Germline V gives CDR1 MGHDK, CDR2 SYGVNS. The CDR3 is 15 residues long. J was trimmed by 2 bases and V by 4 bases; bases with no gene match: 1. The CDR3 protein is CASSGDRGNTGELFF. The CDR3, as DNA: TGTGCCAGCAGTGGGGACAGGGGCAACACCGGGGAGCTGTTTTTT.

V usage is TRBV5-1 and J usage is TRBJ1-6, with a tentative D call TRBD1 (5 bases). Trimming pared 0 bases from V and 7 bases from J, leaving 5 bases between. The germline V gene encodes CDR1 SGHRS and CDR2 YFSETQ. This CDR3 spans 13 amino acids. The CDR3 here is CASSLEGNSPLHF. The CDR3 coding sequence is TGCGCCAGCAGCTTGGAGGGGAATTCACCCCTCCACTTT.

The chain couples TRBV9 to TRBJ2-3; 9 bases are shared with TRBD1. From germline, CDR1 is SGDLS and CDR2 YYNGEE. V trimming: 4 bases; J trimming: 3 bases; junction bases outside the gene matches: 9. The CDR3 is 16 amino acids. The CDR3 spells CASSIGTGSRTDTQYF. Here the CDR3 DNA reads TGTGCCAGCAGCATAGGGACAGGGAGTCGAACAGATACGCAGTATTTT.

The chain links TRBV7-9 to TRBJ2-1; 11 nucleotides match TRBD1. Trimming cost V 6 bases and J 5 bases; bases outside gene matches: 6. The CDR3 is made up of 15 amino acids. The V gene's germline CDR1 is SEHNR and CDR2 FQNEAQ (reference sequence). In nucleotides, the CDR3 is TGTGCCAGCAGGAAAGGACAGGGGGCGAACAATGAGCAGTTCTTC. Amino acids: CASRKGQGANNEQFF.

V gene TRBV4-1 combines with J gene TRBJ2-1, with 7 positions matching TRBD1. The CDR3 runs 14 residues. Germline values: CDR1 MGHRA, CDR2 YSYEKL. The ends lost 5 bases at V and 9 bases at J; junction bases unmatched: 10. CDR3 nucleotide sequence: TGCGCCAGCAGCAGAACGACAGGGTTGACTGAGCAGTTCTTC. Translating gives CASSRTTGLTEQFF.

This clone showed up just a few times. The chain recombines TRBV12-5 with TRBJ2-6, with D tentatively TRBD1 (6 bases). V was clipped by 5 bases and J by 0 bases, with 11 bases between them. Germline V gene sequence: CDR1 LGHNT, CDR2 FRNRAP. The CDR3 consists of 16 residues. CDR3 amino acids: CASGTGRPSGANVLTF. The DNA for the CDR3 is TGTGCTAGTGGTACAGGGCGTCCCTCTGGGGCCAACGTCCTGACTTTC.

The chain uses TRBV25-1 and TRBJ1-2; TRBD1 agrees at 9 bases. Germline V gives CDR1 MGHDK, CDR2 SYGVNS. The CDR3 length is 13 residues. The J segment lost 3 bases and the V segment lost 6 bases, leaving 2 bases of the junction unmatched. The CDR3 region is CASRRTGDYGYTF. CDR3 coding DNA: TGTGCCAGCAGGAGGACAGGGGACTATGGCTACACCTTC.

The gene calls are TRBV29-1 and TRBJ2-1; TRBD1 is a possible D gene (5 bases). The CDR3 runs 13 residues. V lost 3 bases and J lost 2, with 8 bases in between. Germline V CDR1 and CDR2: SQVTM, ANQGSEA. This chain's CDR3 is CSVDRTTYNEQFF. The CDR3 bases are TGCAGCGTTGACCGGACAACCTACAATGAGCAGTTCTTC.

In this sample, this clone turned up a few times. The J gene is TRBJ2-7, the V gene TRBV6-5, with no clear D. V was clipped by 2 bases and J by 0 bases, with 14 bases between them. Germline CDR1 and CDR2: MNHEY and SVGAGI. The CDR3 is 16 residues long. CDR3 region: CASSYGSGKSSYEQYF. The CDR3 bases are TGTGCCAGCAGTTACGGGTCAGGAAAGAGCTCCTACGAGCAGTACTTC.

The J gene is TRBJ2-7, the V gene TRBV7-3; 8 nucleotides agree with TRBD2. The germline V gene encodes CDR1 SGHTA and CDR2 FQGTGA. The CDR3 runs to 15 residues. The ends lost 2 bases at V and 2 bases at J; junction bases unmatched: 5. The CDR3 protein is CASSLGLAGPYEQYF. CDR3 DNA sequence: TGTGCCAGCAGCTTAGGGTTAGCGGGACCCTACGAGCAGTACTTC.

The chain links TRBV5-1 to TRBJ2-1; TRBD2 aligns across 8 bases. CDR1 is SGHRS and CDR2 is YFSETQ in the germline V gene. CDR3 length equals 16 residues. J gave up 2 bases and V 0 bases, and 4 bases lay outside the gene matches. The CDR3 DNA follows: TGCGCCAGCAGCTTGGACGCGGGGGGCCCCTACAATGAGCAGTTCTTC. It encodes CASSLDAGGPYNEQFF.

This rearrangement joins TRBV6-6 to TRBJ1-2; maybe TRBD1 (5 bases). Per germline, CDR1 MNHNY and CDR2 SVGAGI (reference sequence). The length of the CDR3 is 14 residues. V lost 5 bases to trimming and J lost 8 bases, with 18 bases between them. The CDR3, as DNA: TGTGCCAGCAGTCCGGGAGGGGCAGGGAGCGGCTACACCTTC. Translated: CASSPGGAGSGYTF.

This clone was picked up one time. The chain carries TRBV25-1 and TRBJ1-3; perhaps TRBD1 as D (6 bases). The CDR3 has 15 amino acids. Germline V gene sequence: CDR1 MGHDK, CDR2 SYGVNS. Trimming removed 1 base at V and 2 bases at J, with 9 bases between. DNA for the CDR3: TGTGCCAGCAGTGAATCGGGGGGGCCTGGAAACACCATATATTTT. Amino acid sequence: CASSESGGPGNTIYF. The full variable domain, completed using reference TRBV25-1 and TRBJ1-3, is EADIYQTPRYLVIGTGKKITLECSQTMGHDKMYWYQQDPGMELHLIHYSYGVNSTEKGDLSSESTVSRIRTEHFPLTLESARPSHTSQYLCASSESGGPGNTIYFGEGSWLTVV.

The chain links TRBV25-1 to TRBJ1-1; a weak D match, TRBD1 (5 bases). The CDR3 extends over 12 amino acids. V was clipped by 6 bases and J by 8 bases, with 13 bases between them. Germline V gene data show CDR1 as MGHDK and CDR2 as SYGVNS. In nucleotides, the CDR3 is TGTGCCAGCAGGGCCGGAAAGGGGGAAGCTTTCTTT. Its translation is CASRAGKGEAFF.

This clone appeared a single time. The genes are TRBV5-4 and TRBJ2-2; 13 nucleotides match TRBD2. The germline V gene encodes CDR1 SGHNT and CDR2 YYREEE (reference sequence). After removal of 4 bases from V and 6 bases from J, the junction contained 6 bases not matched to a gene. This CDR3 region has 16 residues. This CDR3 is CASSRTSGSEAGELFF. The CDR3 DNA follows: TGTGCCAGCAGCCGGACTAGCGGGAGTGAGGCCGGGGAGCTGTTTTTT.

The J gene is TRBJ2-1, the V gene TRBV7-8, with D possibly being TRBD2 (5 bases). The CDR3 sequence is 12 residues long. The V end was cut by 5 bases, the J end by 10 bases, with 12 bases between. Germline-derived CDR1 and CDR2 are SGHVS and FQNEAQ. CDR3 in amino acids: CASSLRGLEQFF. The DNA for the CDR3 is TGTGCCAGCAGCCTCCGGGGTCTCGAGCAGTTCTTC.

As DNA, the CDR3 is TGCGCCAGCAGCCAAGTCCTAAGCGAGCAGTACTTC. Residues: CASSQVLSEQYF. The chain has TRBV4-1 and TRBJ2-7, with D unclear. This CDR3 has 12 residues. V gave up 1 base and J gave up 6 bases, with 7 bases separating them. From germline, CDR1 is MGHRA and CDR2 YSYEKL.